This T cell receptor (beta chain) derives from a study of blood T cell repertoires in COVID-19. The overall study: COVID-19 samples from acute and convalescent phases originated in the United States, Italy and Spain. Nucleic acid was either cDNA or gDNA, and it came from T cells, B-cell-depleted T cells, or PBMCs.

Of note for this clone: Sequence at one end of the junction differs from germline and may be a read error.

In the original analysis: Estimated nucleated cell counts came from reference gene primer amplification. Measured with immunoSEQ multiplex PCR; TCRdb has only the in-frame clones, and not every one. V and J calls plus clone size are reproduced from that table; the DNA served to infer D and trimming. The table lists roughly 110,000 clones, under 95% of them singletons, with roughly 1.2% in the top ten. CDR3 size: 16 residues. Germline CDR1 reads SSHAT; CDR2 reads FNYEAQ (reference sequence). The chain links TRBV7-7 to TRBJ1-5; 11 positions match TRBD1. This clonotype was obtained from a young woman with acute or convalescent COVID-19. Source material: peripheral blood. The CDR3 loop is CASSMPGQGVEQPQHF. CDR3 in DNA: TGTGCTAGCAGCATGCCGGGACAGGGGGTAGAACAGCCCCAGCATTTT.